This T cell receptor (beta chain) stems from a study of naive and memory T cell subsets. Overall study results and limits: More TCRs at tuberculin sites were read as hypersensitivity T cell infiltration. TCR transcript changes with activation or differentiation may affect this RNA method.

The sample's treatment: skin biopsy from PPD injection site in Mantoux-positive individual. The library had UMIs added by 3' ligation of an oligonucleotide to TCR cDNA. Individuals with a positive Mantoux test gave biopsies from PPD-injected skin. Reverse transcription used DNase-treated unsorted total RNA, aiming for roughly 1 to 1000 ng. The SP2 primer and nested alpha and beta constant region primers amplified ligated cDNA in four rounds. MiXCR, run by TCRdb on the UMI-ligation and nested PCR reads, gives a single entry per CDR3 protein. This table has about 14,000 distinct CDR3 sequences, around 5.2% appearing once. CDR1 and CDR2 from the germline V gene are SGHTA and FQGNSA. V dropped 7 bases and J dropped 5; count of bases not matched to a gene: 5. The CDR3 is made up of 15 amino acids. Sample share makes this clonotype hyperexpanded. The antigen is undetermined.

The origin of this receptor is an adult in good health. The source was skin, collected from a tuberculin skin test site. The V call is TRBV7-2, the J call TRBJ2-3, with 14 bases matching TRBD2. The CDR3 is CASTPTSGGVDTQYF. The CDR3 nucleotides are TGTGCCAGCACCCCGACTAGCGGGGGGGTAGATACGCAGTATTTT.